This T cell receptor (beta chain) emerged from a study of regulatory T cells in long-lasting Graves disease (dated by TCRdb to the early 2020s). Context from the whole study: In the newly diagnosed Graves' disease group, patients had been taking antithyroid drugs for less than 3 months. Patients with persistent Graves' disease were compared with patients with newly diagnosed Graves' disease using TCR sequencing and RNA sequencing of peripheral blood. The study was registered as a clinical trial and conducted in China. A total of around 33 samples underwent TCR sequencing, from about 13 patients with persistent Graves' disease and approximately 20 patients with newly diagnosed Graves' disease. What the authors observed across the whole study: TRBV28, TRBJ1-2 and TRBJ2-5 were preferentially used in persistent disease, while TRBV20-1 and TRBJ2-1 were favored in newly diagnosed disease. Peripheral blood alone was examined, since thyroid tissue, which constituted the primary lesion, could not be accessed. Sequencing and analysis were limited to the TCR beta chain. Compared with newly diagnosed patients, patients with persistent Graves' disease had lower TCR Shannon entropy and fewer highly expanded clones, which suggests clonal expansion. As a limitation, the authors acknowledged that the small sample size may reduce accuracy. Patients with persistent disease shared more public clonotypes (about 2,500) than newly diagnosed patients did (around 1,000).

Receptors were amplified or captured by multiplex PCR. Instrument on record: Illumina HiSeq 4000. CDR3 regions were amplified by Arm-PCR with iRepertoire HTBI primers to construct TCR beta libraries. Gel purification was performed on PCR products prior to sequencing. As for the authors' bioinformatics: Gene usage analysis of CDR3 amino acid clonotypes used the roughly 60 TRBV and more than 13 TRBJ segments found across samples. COPE and FqMerger were used to merge filtered high-quality paired reads into contigs. BLAST was used to align contigs to IMGT TRBV, TRBD and TRBJ reference genes, with CDR3 defined following IMGT. Clonotypes above 0.1% frequency were classified as highly expanded clones. Shannon entropy was used to measure repertoire diversity, and the Gini coefficient was used to measure V-J evenness. Public clonotypes were defined as clonotypes shared by more than one individual. TCRdb reworked the public reads: Q25 trimming with fastp, MiXCR clone assembly, productive beta chains retained. Every entry covers one CDR3 protein and lists the most common genes and DNA from its rows. The V and J calls shown here were made by TCRdb, not taken from the authors' results. Counted in this sample were around 400,000 distinct CDR3 sequences; approximately 16% of them appeared once. Clones ranked in the top ten supply roughly 8% of the sample.

V loses 3 bases, J loses 0 bases, and the germline ends lie 10 bases apart. CDR1 and CDR2, looked up from the germline V gene, are MNHGY and SVAAGI. The CDR3 measures 15 amino acids from cysteine to phenylalanine. Only the CDR3 DNA stays, 45 bases, in frame from base 1. Reading the label with the study, this specimen's time point is: newly diagnosed GD, antithyroid drugs for less than 3 months. RNA was extracted from PBMCs in TRIzol for both TCR sequencing and RNA sequencing. Graves' disease was diagnosed according to American Thyroid Association guidelines. The patients came from an endocrinology department in Xi'an, China. Each patient gave around 9 milliliters of peripheral blood, collected in an EDTA anticoagulant tube. Ficoll Paque Plus density gradient separation was used to isolate PBMCs, and no further T cell sorting was performed. An Agilent 2100 Bioanalyzer and agarose gel were used to check RNA quality, and a NanoDrop 2000 was used to measure RNA concentration.

This clonotype has ten or more counts. No cognate antigen has been identified for it. Base qualities are missing; no much larger clone stands one base away. The data were also submitted as part of a second study, on T cells in Graves' hyperthyroidism and ophthalmopathy. The second source states: A patient counted as having stable Graves' hyperthyroidism if no progression to ophthalmopathy occurred over 18 months of follow-up. Hyperthyroidism patients were aged 18 to 65 years and newly diagnosed, with disease duration of less than 2 months. Exclusion was applied to patients with uncontrolled infections, other autoimmune diseases, pregnancy or lactation. Diagnoses relied on clinical symptoms, serum thyroxine and TRAb, thyroid ultrasound and orbital computed tomography. A first-round RT-PCR of the TCR CDR3 used the HTBI primer set with the Qiagen OneStep RT-PCR kit. Most expanded thyroid clonotypes (frequency above 0.001) were also found in blood, which suggests that blood repertoires may mirror thyroid immune responses. Ophthalmopathy was separated from stable hyperthyroidism by a 13 V-J signature model, with 85% to 90% sensitivity and approximately 84% specificity obtained in cross-validation and 80%/75% obtained in testing. In validation, progression to ophthalmopathy was predicted by the model with roughly 69% sensitivity and around 76% specificity, a median of about 6.4 months before onset. A discovery cohort of about a hundred patients, about 40 with Graves' ophthalmopathy and 55 to 60 with stable Graves' hyperthyroidism, was used to find distinguishing TCR V-J signatures. Prospective prediction of ophthalmopathy was tested in an independent validation cohort consisting of some 19 hyperthyroidism patients and approximately 16 patients who later progressed to ophthalmopathy. For training and testing, the 95 to 100 patients in the discovery cohort were randomly divided in a 7:3 ratio. The study also compared thyroid tissue and blood T-cell repertoires from several Graves' hyperthyroidism patients. After blood sampling, hyperthyroidism patients were treated with methimazole at a starting dose of 30 mg daily, and ophthalmopathy patients were treated with high-dose intravenous methylprednisolone. The libraries were constructed in a second round of multiplex PCR and then size-selected and purified. The libraries were sequenced on an Illumina HiSeq2000 using paired-end 100 bp reads. Raw data were processed with SOAPnuke, discarding reads with adapters, uncalled bases, mean Phred below 15, or no exact constant-primer or identifier match. COPE v1.2.5 was used to merge the high-quality paired reads, and each unique nucleotide sequence was defined as a clonotype. Clonotypes were aligned to IMGT TRBV, TRBD and TRBJ reference segments using MiTCR v1.1. The analysis was restricted to V-J combinations with a frequency above 0.0001, which together covered 99.2% of the repertoires. The TCS score was defined as F50 (clonal expansion) divided by E x V (chaos), with BLOSUM62-based TCRdist calculated between CDR3 peptides within each V-J. Welch's t-statistics and random forest reduced fewer than 600 V-J features to some 14, which were used in a naive Bayes classifier (R e1071). Sample size was not statistically predetermined, and blinding of investigators to group allocation was not performed. TCR Vbeta CDR3 sequencing of 140 or so peripheral blood samples (under 45 ophthalmopathy, 75 to 85 hyperthyroidism and approximately 17 progressor patients) is reported in the paper.

Here the chain combines TRBV6-9 and TRBJ2-3; the D gene remains uncertain. Sample: peripheral blood mononuclear cells (PBMCs), taken at new diagnosis, from a patient treated with antithyroid drugs. The sequence was collected from a middle-aged woman with Graves disease. Donor details come from another sample of the same person, matched by shared clones. The bases are TGTGCCAGCAGTTACCACAACCCCAGCACAGATACGCAGTATTTT. It encodes CASSYHNPSTDTQYF.